One sample yielded the 20 T cell receptor beta chains listed below, sequenced in a study of blood T cells in healthy people across ages. The use of a sample-barcoded 5' primer and a J-beta primer mix characterized a second PCR of roughly 7 to 11 cycles. MiXCR, applied by TCRdb to the 5' RACE reads, yields one record per CDR3 protein. The sample shows over 700,000 distinct CDR3 sequences, about 53% of them seen only once. The specimen sequenced was blood. These receptors all stem from a man older than 75 in good health.

The table lists this clonotype with a count of one. The chain employs TRBV11-1 and TRBJ2-3; the D gene could be TRBD1 or TRBD2 (5 bases each). CDR1 is SGHAT, CDR2 FQDESV, per germline (reference sequence). The CDR3 extends over 14 amino acids. V was pared by 6 bases and J by 2 bases, with 12 bases between. CDR3 nucleotide sequence: TGTGCCAGCAGGGGGACGGATTACACAGATACGCAGTATTTT. It specifies CASRGTDYTDTQYF.

The chain carries TRBV20-1 and TRBJ1-1, with TRBD1 matching over 8 bases. Germline CDR1 and CDR2: DFQATT and SNEGSKA (reference sequence). This CDR3 comprises 13 residues. J gave up 5 bases and V 1 base, and 3 bases lay outside the gene matches. CDR3 residues: CSARGQGRTEAFF. CDR3 in DNA: TGCAGTGCTAGAGGACAGGGGCGAACTGAAGCTTTCTTT.

The chain employs TRBV20-1 and TRBJ2-4, with 8 bases fitting TRBD2. The germline CDR1 and CDR2 sequences are DFQATT and SNEGSKA (reference sequence). This CDR3 has 15 residues. V gave up 5 bases and J gave up 13 bases; unmatched junction bases: 19. As DNA, the CDR3 is TGCAGTGCTCCTTTGACTAGCGTGAAGGACAATGAGCAGTACTTC. Translated, it gives CSAPLTSVKDNEQYF.

Only a few counts were recorded for this clonotype. The chain employs TRBV20-1 and TRBJ2-7; D gene ambiguous. CDR1 and CDR2 (germline): DFQATT, SNEGSKA (reference sequence). CDR3 size: 11 residues. V was cut by 2 bases and J by 12 bases, with 14 bases left in between. DNA of the CDR3: TGCAGTGCTAGAAGGTTCCCAGATACGTACTTC. Its protein is CSARRFPDTYF.

The V call is TRBV7-2, the J call TRBJ2-4; 7 nucleotides match TRBD2. Germline V gene data show CDR1 as SGHTA and CDR2 as FQGNSA. Trimming took 5 bases from V and 13 from J; bases not matched to a gene: 14. The CDR3 length is 14 residues. The CDR3 spells CASSVRPREGSQYF. The CDR3 bases are TGTGCCAGCAGCGTGAGGCCCAGGGAGGGTTCGCAGTACTTC.

The rearrangement links TRBV5-5 to TRBJ1-1; 7 nucleotides match TRBD1. Germline lookup yields CDR1 SGHKS and CDR2 YYEKEE (reference sequence). The CDR3 totals 15 residues. J lost 5 bases, V lost 3 bases, and 10 bases had no gene match. The CDR3 nucleotides are TGTGCCAGCAGCTCTACAGGGGTAGCGGGAACTGAAGCTTTCTTT. This sequence encodes CASSSTGVAGTEAFF. The whole variable domain, remainder taken from reference TRBV5-5 and TRBJ1-1, is DAGVTQSPTHLIKTRGQQVTLRCSPISGHKSVSWYQQVLGQGPQFIFQYYEKEERGRGNFPDRFSARQFPNYSSELNVNALLLGDSALYLCASSSTGVAGTEAFFGQGTRLTVV.

This clonotype was picked up a small number of times. This chain connects TRBV10-3 to TRBJ1-4; a possible D gene is TRBD1 (6 bases). Germline V gene data show CDR1 as ENHRY and CDR2 as SYGVKD. The V end was cut by 8 bases, the J end by 10 bases, with 14 bases between. CDR3 length: 12 residues. The chain's CDR3 is CAIGQGSGKLFF. The CDR3 DNA sequence: TGTGCCATCGGGCAGGGGAGTGGAAAACTGTTTTTT.

This chain uses TRBV6-5 with TRBJ2-7, with TRBD2 identical over 7 bases. Germline lookup yields CDR1 MNHEY and CDR2 SVGAGI. Losses at the gene ends were 9 bases for V and 2 bases for J; bases not matched to a gene: 13. This CDR3 has 15 residues. CDR3 nucleotides: TGTGCCAGTTCAGCAGGCGGGAGTGCTACCTACGAGCAGTACTTC. Translation: CASSAGGSATYEQYF.

The chain employs TRBV6-6 and TRBJ2-5; D remains ambiguous. Gene TRBJ2-4 matches the end of the DNA better, so the J call may be wrong. The length of the CDR3 is 14 residues. The V gene's germline CDR1 is MNHNY and CDR2 SVGAGI (reference sequence). Here the CDR3 DNA reads TGTGCCAGCAGTGACACCCCACAGAAAAACATTCAGTACTTC. Protein sequence: CASSDTPQKNIQYF.

V and J are TRBV3-1 and TRBJ1-2; D gene unclear. This CDR3 is 16 amino acids long. V gave up 0 bases and J gave up 2 bases, with 13 bases separating them. Per germline, CDR1 LGHDT and CDR2 YNNKEL (reference sequence). DNA of the CDR3: TGTGCCAGCAGCCAAGACGCTTCGGCTCAAAACTATGGCTACACCTTC. Translated, it gives CASSQDASAQNYGYTF.

As concerns this clonotype: The junction departs from germline at one end; a sequencing error may be responsible. The V gene is TRBV12-3 or TRBV12-4, the J gene TRBJ2-3, with D unclear. The CDR3 extends over 11 amino acids. The CDR3 region is CARVLTDAQYF. CDR3 DNA sequence: TGTGCCAGAGTTTTAACAGATGCGCAGTATTTT.

The CDR3 reads CASSPGQGSVAFTKNIQYF. For the CDR3, the DNA is TGTGCCAGCAGCCCTGGACAGGGAAGTGTGGCATTCACCAAAAACATTCAGTACTTC. The chain joins TRBV7-2 to TRBJ2-4; 8 bases map to TRBD1. Germline V gene sequence: CDR1 SGHTA, CDR2 FQGNSA. J lost 2 bases, V lost 5 bases, and 17 bases had no gene match. This CDR3 contains 19 residues.

This clonotype was observed a single time. This sequence joins TRBV20-1 and TRBJ2-2; D not resolved. The germline V gene has CDR1 DFQATT and CDR2 SNEGSKA (reference sequence). Between the trimmed V and J ends, which lost 2 bases and 1 base, there was a span of 5 bases. This CDR3 is 13 amino acids long. Here the CDR3 DNA reads TGCAGTGCTAGATCACAGAACACCGGGGAGCTGTTTTTT. This codes for CSARSQNTGELFF.

The chain combines TRBV7-9 with TRBJ2-1, with D perhaps TRBD2 (6 bases). Trimming took off 4 bases at V and 6 bases at J, with 10 bases between the two ends. This CDR3 is built from 13 residues. The germline V gene has CDR1 SEHNR and CDR2 FQNEAQ (reference sequence). This chain's CDR3 is CASSWSAGNEQFF. The CDR3 coding sequence is TGTGCCAGCAGCTGGTCAGCGGGCAATGAGCAGTTCTTC.

This chain links TRBV2 with TRBJ2-1, with 13 bases aligning to TRBD2. V lost 0 bases, J lost 15 bases, and 8 bases stayed unmatched. There are 15 residues in the CDR3. Looked up from germline, CDR1 is SNHLY and CDR2 is FYNNEI. DNA of the CDR3: TGTGCCAGCAGTGAAGCGCGTACTAGCGGGGGGGAGTGGTTCTTC. Translation gives CASSEARTSGGEWFF.

This clonotype came up once. The V and J genes are TRBV5-6 and TRBJ2-3; 10 nucleotides match TRBD1. The CDR3 consists of 16 residues. Per the germline V gene, CDR1 is SGHDT and CDR2 is YYEEEE. V lost 3 bases, J lost 14 bases, and 18 bases stayed unmatched. CDR3 DNA: TGTGCCAGCAGCTCACGACAGGGGGCGTCTTACAGATACGCGTATTTT. This translates into CASSSRQGASYRYAYF. Full variable domain (outside the CDR3, taken from reference TRBV5-6 and TRBJ2-3): DAGVTQSPTHLIKTRGQQVTLRCSPKSGHDTVSWYQQALGQGPQFIFQYYEEEERQRGNFPDRFSGHQFPNYSSELNVNALLLGDSALYLCASSSRQGASYRYAYFGPGTRLTVL.

J is TRBJ2-5 and V is TRBV7-2, with D possibly being TRBD1 (5 bases). Germline V lookup: CDR1 SGHTA, CDR2 FQGNSA. The germline V and J ends were trimmed by 1 base and 11 bases, with 14 bases remaining between them. The CDR3 loop spans 13 amino acids. The chain's CDR3 is CASSLVRTNEQYF. The CDR3 DNA reads TGTGCCAGCAGCTTAGTTAGGACAAATGAGCAGTACTTC.

CDR3 bases: TGCGCCAGCAGCTTGGACGACAGGGCGGGAGAGACCCAGTACTTC. Protein sequence: CASSLDDRAGETQYF. The chain uses TRBV5-1 and TRBJ2-5, with 7 positions matching TRBD1. Germline CDR1 SGHRS, CDR2 YFSETQ. V was pared by 0 bases and J by 4 bases, with 6 bases of the junction left unmatched. This CDR3 region has 15 residues.

The rearrangement uses TRBV5-1 and TRBJ1-2; tentative D call: TRBD1 (6 bases). The CDR3 consists of 14 residues. Between the trimmed V and J ends, which lost 0 bases and 4 bases, there was a span of 10 bases. Germline V lookup: CDR1 SGHRS, CDR2 YFSETQ. In DNA form, the CDR3 reads TGCGCCAGCAGCTTGGATGGACAGAGCTATGGCTACACCTTC. Translating gives CASSLDGQSYGYTF.

This clonotype was seen only a few times. The chain has TRBV10-3 and TRBJ2-3, with 8 bases identical to TRBD1. Looked up from germline, CDR1 is ENHRY and CDR2 is SYGVKD. The CDR3 totals 16 residues. After removal of 7 bases from V and 14 bases from J, the junction contained 23 bases not matched to a gene. Here the CDR3 reads CAIKGQGPTNHRYAYF. In nucleotides, the CDR3 is TGTGCCATCAAAGGACAGGGCCCAACTAATCACAGATACGCGTATTTT.